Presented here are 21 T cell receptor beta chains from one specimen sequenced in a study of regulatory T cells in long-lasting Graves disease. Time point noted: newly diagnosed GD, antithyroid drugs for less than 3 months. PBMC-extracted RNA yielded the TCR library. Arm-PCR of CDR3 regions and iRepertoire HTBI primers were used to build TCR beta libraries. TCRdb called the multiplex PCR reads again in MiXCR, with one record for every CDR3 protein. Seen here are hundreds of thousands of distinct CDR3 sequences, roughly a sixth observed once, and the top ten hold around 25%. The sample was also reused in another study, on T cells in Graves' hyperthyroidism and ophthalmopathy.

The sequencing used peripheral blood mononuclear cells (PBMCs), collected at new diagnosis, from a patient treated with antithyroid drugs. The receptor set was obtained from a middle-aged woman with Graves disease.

CDR3 DNA sequence: TGCGCCAGCAGGAATAACAGGAGAGGGGAGACCTACGAGCAGTACTTC. The encoded protein is CASRNNRRGETYEQYF. The chain carries TRBV10-2 and TRBJ2-7; D assignment may be TRBD1 or TRBD2 (5 bases each). CDR3 length: 16 amino acids. V was shortened by 6 bases and J by 2 bases, with 20 bases between the two germline ends. Germline CDR1 and CDR2: WSHSY and SAAADI.

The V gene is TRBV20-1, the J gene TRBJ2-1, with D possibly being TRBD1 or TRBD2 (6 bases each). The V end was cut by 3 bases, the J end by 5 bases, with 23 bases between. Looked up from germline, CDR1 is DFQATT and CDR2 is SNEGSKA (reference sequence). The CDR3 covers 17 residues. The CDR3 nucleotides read TGCAGTGCTAGTAAAACCGGGTGGGGGGCTAGAAACAATGAGCAGTTCTTC. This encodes CSASKTGWGARNNEQFF.

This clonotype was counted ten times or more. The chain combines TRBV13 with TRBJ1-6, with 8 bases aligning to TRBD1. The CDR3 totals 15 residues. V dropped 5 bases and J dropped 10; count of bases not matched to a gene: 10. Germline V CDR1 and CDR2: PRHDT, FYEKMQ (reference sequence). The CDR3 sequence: CASSLQTGAESPLHF. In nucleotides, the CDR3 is TGTGCCAGCAGCCTCCAGACAGGGGCCGAGTCACCCCTCCACTTT.

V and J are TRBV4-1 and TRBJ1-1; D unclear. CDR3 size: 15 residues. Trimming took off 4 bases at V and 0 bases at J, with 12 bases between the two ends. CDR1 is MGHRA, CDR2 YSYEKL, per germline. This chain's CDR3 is CASSPPSGMNTEAFF. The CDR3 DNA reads TGCGCCAGCAGCCCCCCCTCCGGAATGAACACTGAAGCTTTCTTT.

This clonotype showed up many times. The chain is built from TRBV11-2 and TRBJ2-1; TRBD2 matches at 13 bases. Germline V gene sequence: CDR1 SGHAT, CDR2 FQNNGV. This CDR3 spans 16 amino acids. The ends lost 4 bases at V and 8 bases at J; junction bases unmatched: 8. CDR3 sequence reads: CASSSTTSGGAYEQFF. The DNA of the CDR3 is TGTGCCAGCAGCTCGACAACTAGCGGGGGGGCCTATGAGCAGTTCTTC.

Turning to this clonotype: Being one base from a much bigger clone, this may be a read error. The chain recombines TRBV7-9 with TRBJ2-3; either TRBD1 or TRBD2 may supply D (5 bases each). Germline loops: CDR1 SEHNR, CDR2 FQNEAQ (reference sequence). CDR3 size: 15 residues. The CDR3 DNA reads TGTGCCAACAGCTTAGGGACCGGCACCACAGATACGCAGTATTTT. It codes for CANSLGTGTTDTQYF. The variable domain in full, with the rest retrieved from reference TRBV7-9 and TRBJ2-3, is DTGVSQNPRHKITKRGQNVTFRCDPISEHNRLYWYRQTLGQGPEFLTYFQNEAQLEKSRLLSDRFSAERPKGSFSTLEIQRTEQGDSAMYLCANSLGTGTTDTQYFGPGTRLTVL.

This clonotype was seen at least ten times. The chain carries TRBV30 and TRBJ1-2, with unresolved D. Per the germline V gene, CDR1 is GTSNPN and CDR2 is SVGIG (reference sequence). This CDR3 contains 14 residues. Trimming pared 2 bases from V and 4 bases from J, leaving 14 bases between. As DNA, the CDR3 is TGTGCCTGGAGTCGGGAGGGAAAGGCCTATGGCTACACCTTC. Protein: CAWSREGKAYGYTF.

CDR3 loop: CASSSLNNSPLHF. The CDR3 region has the DNA TGTGCCAGCAGTTCCCTTAATAATTCACCCCTCCACTTT. The rearrangement uses TRBV12-3 or TRBV12-4 and TRBJ1-6; D gene uncertain. The CDR3 covers 13 residues. V lost 4 bases, J lost 5 bases, and 6 bases lay in between.

CDR3 sequence (DNA): TGTGCCAGCAGCTTAGCAGATGGGCAGCCCCAGCATTTT. Its translation: CASSLADGQPQHF. The chain combines TRBV11-3 with TRBJ1-5; D gene ambiguous. Trimming cost V 1 base and J 7 bases, with 8 bases left between them. CDR3 size: 13 residues. Germline CDR1 is SGHNT and CDR2 is YENEEA.

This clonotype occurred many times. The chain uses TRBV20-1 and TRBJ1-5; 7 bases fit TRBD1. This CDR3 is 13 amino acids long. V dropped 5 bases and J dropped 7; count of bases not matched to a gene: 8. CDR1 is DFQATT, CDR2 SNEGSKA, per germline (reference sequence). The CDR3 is CSAWTGGVQPQHF. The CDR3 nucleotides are TGCAGTGCTTGGACAGGAGGGGTGCAGCCCCAGCATTTT.

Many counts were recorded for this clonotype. CDR3 nucleotide sequence: TGTGCCAGCAGCTTCCTACTAGGATGGGCCGGGGAGCTGTTTTTT. Translating gives CASSFLLGWAGELFF. The chain uses TRBV7-9 and TRBJ2-2; possibly TRBD2 for D (5 bases). The CDR3 loop spans 15 amino acids. The V and J ends lost 3 bases and 6 bases respectively, with 14 bases between them. CDR1 is SEHNR and CDR2 is FQNEAQ in the germline V gene (reference sequence).

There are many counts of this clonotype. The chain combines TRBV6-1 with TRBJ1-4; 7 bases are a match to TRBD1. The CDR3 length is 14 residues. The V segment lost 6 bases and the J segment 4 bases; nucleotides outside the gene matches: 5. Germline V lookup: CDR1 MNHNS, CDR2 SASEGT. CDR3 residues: CASRFGTDNEKLFF. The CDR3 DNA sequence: TGTGCCAGCAGATTCGGGACAGATAATGAAAAACTGTTTTTT.

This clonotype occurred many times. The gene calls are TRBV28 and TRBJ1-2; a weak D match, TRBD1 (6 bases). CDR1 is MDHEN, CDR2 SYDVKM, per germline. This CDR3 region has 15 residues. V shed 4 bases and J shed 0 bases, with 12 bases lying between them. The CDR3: CASSSTTGPNYGYTF. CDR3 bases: TGTGCCAGCAGTTCAACGACAGGACCTAACTATGGCTACACCTTC.

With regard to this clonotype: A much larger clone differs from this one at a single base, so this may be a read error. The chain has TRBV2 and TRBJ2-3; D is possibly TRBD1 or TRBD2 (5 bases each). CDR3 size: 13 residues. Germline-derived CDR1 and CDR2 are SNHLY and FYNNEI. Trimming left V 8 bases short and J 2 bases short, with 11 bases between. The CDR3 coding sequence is TGTGCCAGCCGGGACCCCTACACAGATACGCAGTATTTT. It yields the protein CASRDPYTDTQYF. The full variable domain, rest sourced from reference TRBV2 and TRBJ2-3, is EPEVTQTPSHQVTQMGQEVILRCVPISNHLYFYWYRQILGQKVEFLVSFYNNEISEKSEIFDDQFSVERPDGSNFTLKIRSTKLEDSAMYFCASRDPYTDTQYFGPGTRLTVL.

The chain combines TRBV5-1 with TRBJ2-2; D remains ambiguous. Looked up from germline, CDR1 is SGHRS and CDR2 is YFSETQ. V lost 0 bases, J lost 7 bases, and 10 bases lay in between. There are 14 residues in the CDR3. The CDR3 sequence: CASSLGPTGGELFF. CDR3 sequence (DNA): TGCGCCAGCAGCTTGGGTCCCACCGGCGGGGAGCTGTTTTTT.

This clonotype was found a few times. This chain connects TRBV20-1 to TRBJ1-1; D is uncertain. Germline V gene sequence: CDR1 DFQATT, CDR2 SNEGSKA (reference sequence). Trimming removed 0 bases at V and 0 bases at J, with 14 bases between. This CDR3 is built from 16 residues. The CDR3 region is CSARDALGSMNTEAFF. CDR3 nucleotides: TGCAGTGCTAGAGACGCCCTCGGATCCATGAACACTGAAGCTTTCTTT.

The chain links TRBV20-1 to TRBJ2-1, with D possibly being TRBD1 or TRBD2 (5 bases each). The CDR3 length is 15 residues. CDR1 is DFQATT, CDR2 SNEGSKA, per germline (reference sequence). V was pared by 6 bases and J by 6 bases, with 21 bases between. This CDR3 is CSAGPRPRGSNEQFF. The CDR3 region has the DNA TGCAGTGCCGGCCCTAGGCCGAGGGGCAGCAATGAGCAGTTCTTC.

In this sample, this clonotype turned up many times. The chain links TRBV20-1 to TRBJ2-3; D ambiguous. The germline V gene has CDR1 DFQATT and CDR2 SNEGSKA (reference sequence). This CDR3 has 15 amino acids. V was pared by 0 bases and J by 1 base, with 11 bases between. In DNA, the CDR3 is TGCAGTGCTAGAGATTTAGGCCTTGGCACAGATACGCAGTATTTT. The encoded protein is CSARDLGLGTDTQYF.

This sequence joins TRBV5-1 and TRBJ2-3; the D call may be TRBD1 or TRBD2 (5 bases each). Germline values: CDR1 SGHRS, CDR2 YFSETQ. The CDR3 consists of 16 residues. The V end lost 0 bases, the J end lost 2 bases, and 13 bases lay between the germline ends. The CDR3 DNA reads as TGCGCCAGCAGCTTGGGGGGCCCCGGGAACACAGATACGCAGTATTTT. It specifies CASSLGGPGNTDTQYF. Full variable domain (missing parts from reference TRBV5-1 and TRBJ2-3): KAGVTQTPRYLIKTRGQQVTLSCSPISGHRSVSWYQQTPGQGLQFLFEYFSETQRNKGNFPGRFSGRQFSNSRSEMNVSTLELGDSALYLCASSLGGPGNTDTQYFGPGTRLTVL.

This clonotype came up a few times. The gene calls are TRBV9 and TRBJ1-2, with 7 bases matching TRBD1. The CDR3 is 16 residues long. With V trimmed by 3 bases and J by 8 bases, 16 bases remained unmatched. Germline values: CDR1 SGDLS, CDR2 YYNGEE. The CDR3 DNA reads TGTGCCAGCAGCGCAGGGGGAGGGCAGGGGTCGTTCGGCTACACCTTC. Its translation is CASSAGGGQGSFGYTF.

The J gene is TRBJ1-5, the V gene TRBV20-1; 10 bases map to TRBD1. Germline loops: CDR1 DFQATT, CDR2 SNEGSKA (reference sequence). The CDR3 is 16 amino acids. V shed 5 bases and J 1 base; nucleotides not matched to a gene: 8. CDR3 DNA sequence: TGCAGTGCTGAGCGACCGGACAGGGGGAGCAATCAGCCCCAGCATTTT. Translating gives CSAERPDRGSNQPQHF.